What follows are 14 T cell receptor beta chains derived from one specimen sequenced in a study of blood T cell repertoires in COVID-19. Assay: immunoSEQ multiplex PCR; the TCRdb copy retains only in-frame clones and omits some. There are some 370,000 clones in the sample; roughly 90% occur only once, and 1% to 1.5% lies in the top ten. Specimen: peripheral blood. All receptors derive from a man in his forties or fifties with acute or convalescent COVID-19.

The genes are TRBV18 and TRBJ2-7; a weak D match, TRBD2 (5 bases). V lost 3 bases to trimming and J lost 2 bases, with 8 bases between them. The CDR3 is made up of 13 amino acids. Germline V gene sequence: CDR1 KGHSH, CDR2 LQKENI. The CDR3 DNA follows: TGTGCCAGCTCACCGGAGGCAGCCTACGAGCAGTACTTC. Amino acids: CASSPEAAYEQYF.

This sequence joins TRBV19 and TRBJ2-1; 12 bases align to TRBD2. The length of the CDR3 is 15 residues. V lost 9 bases, J lost 4 bases, and 7 bases stayed unmatched. Germline V gene data show CDR1 as LNHDA and CDR2 as SQIVND (reference sequence). The CDR3 region is CASQTSGSTYNEQFF. Here the CDR3 DNA reads TGTGCCAGCCAGACTAGCGGGAGTACTTACAATGAGCAGTTCTTC.

The rearrangement uses TRBV9 and TRBJ2-2; 7 nucleotides line up with TRBD2. V dropped 6 bases and J dropped 1; count of bases not matched to a gene: 12. This CDR3 is 17 amino acids long. Germline lookup yields CDR1 SGDLS and CDR2 YYNGEE. The CDR3 region has the DNA TGTGCCAGCACGCCCCATGGGCGGGGGTTGAACACCGGGGAGCTGTTTTTT. Translated, it gives CASTPHGRGLNTGELFF.

The V call is TRBV11-1, the J call TRBJ2-7, with a weak D call TRBD2 (6 bases). The germline V gene encodes CDR1 SGHAT and CDR2 FQDESV (reference sequence). The V end was cut by 6 bases, the J end by 5 bases, with 14 bases between. The length of the CDR3 is 13 residues. The CDR3 reads CASRGTGVDEQYF. The CDR3 DNA reads TGTGCCAGCAGAGGCACGGGGGTTGACGAGCAGTACTTC.

This chain uses TRBV7-9 with TRBJ1-2; D is unresolved. Trimming removed 6 bases from V and 3 bases from J, with 11 bases in between. The germline V gene encodes CDR1 SEHNR and CDR2 FQNEAQ (reference sequence). CDR3 length: 13 residues. For the CDR3, the DNA is TGTGCCAGCAGTCTCTCACGGGACTATGGCTACACCTTC. Translated, it gives CASSLSRDYGYTF. The full variable domain, completed using reference TRBV7-9 and TRBJ1-2, is DTGVSQNPRHKITKRGQNVTFRCDPISEHNRLYWYRQTLGQGPEFLTYFQNEAQLEKSRLLSDRFSAERPKGSFSTLEIQRTEQGDSAMYLCASSLSRDYGYTFGSGTRLTVV.

This clone was seen a single time. The chain recombines TRBV5-1 with TRBJ1-2; D may be TRBD1 (5 bases). V lost 0 bases and J 6 bases, leaving 12 bases between the germline ends. The CDR3 consists of 14 residues. Germline V gene data show CDR1 as SGHRS and CDR2 as YFSETQ. For the CDR3, the DNA is TGCGCCAGCAGCTTGGCAGGGTTGGGGAATGGCTACACCTTC. Translated: CASSLAGLGNGYTF.

The chain recombines TRBV6-5 with TRBJ1-5; D remains unclear. This CDR3 is built from 15 residues. Germline CDR1 MNHEY, CDR2 SVGAGI. Trimming took off 9 bases at V and 0 bases at J, with 15 bases between the two ends. As DNA, the CDR3 is TGTGCCAGGTTAGCGGGAAGGTATAGCAATCAGCCCCAGCATTTT. Residues: CARLAGRYSNQPQHF.

This clone was seen a handful of times. The genes are TRBV2 and TRBJ2-3, with 12 bases lining up with TRBD2. Germline V CDR1 and CDR2: SNHLY, FYNNEI. The CDR3 sequence is 17 residues long. The J segment lost 4 bases and the V segment lost 6 bases, leaving 11 bases of the junction unmatched. The CDR3 DNA sequence: TGTGCCAGCAGGCTCACCTCTAGCGGGAGGGCTGCAGATACGCAGTATTTT. This encodes CASRLTSSGRAADTQYF.

The rearrangement joins TRBV18 to TRBJ1-1; tentative D call: TRBD1 (6 bases). The germline V and J ends were trimmed by 1 base and 1 base, with 13 bases remaining between them. This CDR3 has 16 amino acids. Germline CDR1 and CDR2: KGHSH and LQKENI. This chain's CDR3 is CASSPLQGQSNTEAFF. The CDR3 DNA sequence: TGTGCCAGCTCACCACTCCAGGGACAATCGAACACTGAAGCTTTCTTT. Full variable domain (remainder filled in from reference TRBV18 and TRBJ1-1): NAGVMQNPRHLVRRRGQEARLRCSPMKGHSHVYWYRQLPEEGLKFMVYLQKENIIDESGMPKERFSAEFPKEGPSILRIQQVVRGDSAAYFCASSPLQGQSNTEAFFGQGTRLTVV.

CDR3 bases: TGTGCCAGCAGCTATGGACAGGGGAGGGCCTATGGCTACACCTTC. Protein sequence: CASSYGQGRAYGYTF. V gene TRBV11-2 combines with J gene TRBJ1-2; 9 bases line up with TRBD1. Germline V lookup: CDR1 SGHAT, CDR2 FQNNGV. The CDR3 runs 15 residues. The V segment lost 4 bases and the J segment 4 bases; nucleotides outside the gene matches: 7.

The chain employs TRBV3-1 (or the pseudogene TRBV3-2) and TRBJ1-2; 7 bases are shared with TRBD1. From germline, CDR1 is LGHDT and CDR2 YNNKEL (reference sequence). With V trimmed by 3 bases and J by 2 bases, 9 bases remained unmatched. The CDR3 has 16 amino acids. CDR3 residues: CASSQGQSPRNYGYTF. DNA for the CDR3: TGTGCCAGCAGCCAGGGACAGAGCCCTCGGAACTATGGCTACACCTTC.

The J gene is TRBJ1-3, the V gene TRBV19, with D maybe TRBD1 (5 bases). The CDR3 has 14 residues. Germline loops: CDR1 LNHDA, CDR2 SQIVND (reference sequence). Trimming removed 3 bases from V and 4 bases from J, with 10 bases in between. The CDR3 sequence: CASSIQGMGNTIYF. In nucleotides, the CDR3 is TGTGCCAGTAGTATCCAGGGTATGGGAAACACCATATATTTT.

This chain links TRBV19 with TRBJ2-1, with D possibly matching TRBD1 (6 bases). Trimming removed 2 bases from V and 6 bases from J, with 11 bases in between. This CDR3 has 14 amino acids. The germline gives CDR1 LNHDA, CDR2 SQIVND (reference sequence). The CDR3 loop is CASSIIQGSNEQFF. CDR3 sequence (DNA): TGTGCCAGTAGTATAATACAGGGCTCCAATGAGCAGTTCTTC. Filled out from reference TRBV19 and TRBJ2-1, the complete variable domain reads DGGITQSPKYLFRKEGQNVTLSCEQNLNHDAMYWYRQDPGQGLRLIYYSQIVNDFQKGDIAEGYSVSREKKESFPLTVTSAQKNPTAFYLCASSIIQGSNEQFFGPGTRLTVL.

This CDR3 is CASSIVGSGELFF. The CDR3 DNA reads TGTGCCAGTAGTATAGTCGGGAGCGGGGAGCTGTTTTTT. The J gene is TRBJ2-2, the V gene TRBV19; D is possibly TRBD2 (6 bases). The V end was cut by 1 base, the J end by 7 bases, with 7 bases between. CDR3 length equals 13 residues. Looked up from germline, CDR1 is LNHDA and CDR2 is SQIVND (reference sequence).